This entry is about one T cell receptor (beta chain). The data stem from a study of blood T cells in healthy people across ages. A second PCR, run for roughly 7 to 11 cycles, used a sample-barcoded 5' primer plus a J-beta primer mix. MiXCR was run by TCRdb on the 5' RACE reads, yielding one entry per CDR3 protein. The data show 1.5 million or so distinct CDR3 sequences, about 40% seen once. With 4 bases clipped from V and 10 bases from J, the junction kept 9 bases outside the gene matches. Germline V CDR1 and CDR2: GTSNPN, SVGIG (reference sequence). The CDR3 totals 15 residues. The clonotype was recovered from a young woman in good health. Sample: blood. V and J are TRBV30 and TRBJ2-1; 14 bases are a match to TRBD2. The CDR3 coding sequence is TGTGCCTGGAATTCGGGACTAGCGGGAGCCAAGGAGCAGTTCTTC. Translated: CAWNSGLAGAKEQFF.